Given below is one T cell receptor (beta chain) in context. The data are from a study of cytomegalovirus exposure and HLA in healthy donors. Primers: 60 Vbeta forward and 13 Jbeta reverse. Method: immunoSEQ multiplex PCR; TCRdb's copy keeps in-frame clones and lacks some. The sample table includes approximately 47,000 clones. In germline, CDR1 is MNHNS, CDR2 SASEGT. The CDR3 has 14 residues. The trim removed 3 bases at V and 9 bases at J, leaving 3 bases unmatched. The genes are TRBV6-1 and TRBJ1-6; 9 bases fit TRBD1. The origin of this receptor is a male donor in good health and CMV-seronegative. The sequenced sample was PBMCs. As DNA, the CDR3 is TGTGCCAGCAGTGATAGGACAGGGGTTTCACCCCTCCACTTT. Translation gives CASSDRTGVSPLHF.